The 26 T cell receptor beta chains below come from one sample, sequenced in a study of blood T cell repertoires in COVID-19. Libraries were prepared by immunoSEQ multiplex PCR; TCRdb keeps only in-frame clonotypes and omits some of them. Among roughly 200,000 clones, approximately 83% were seen once, and the ten largest hold about 10%. Input material: peripheral blood. The receptor set was obtained from a human donor with active or convalescent COVID-19. The donor label of this sample is uncertain.

The CDR3 nucleotides are TGTGCCAGCAGTTTAGGGGGACAGGATTATGGCTACACCTTC. It yields the protein CASSLGGQDYGYTF. The chain uses TRBV28 and TRBJ1-2; 8 bases align to TRBD1. Trimming took 2 bases from V and 5 from J; bases not matched to a gene: 4. CDR3 size: 14 residues. Germline CDR1 MDHEN, CDR2 SYDVKM.

The chain couples TRBV3-1 (or the pseudogene TRBV3-2) to TRBJ2-2; 13 bases agree with TRBD2. The CDR3 length is 19 residues. The germline V gene has CDR1 LGHDT and CDR2 YNNKEL (reference sequence). With 0 bases clipped from V and 3 bases from J, the junction kept 7 bases outside the gene matches. The CDR3 protein is CASSQDRYGTSGDTGELFF. Written as DNA, the CDR3 is TGTGCCAGCAGCCAAGATAGGTATGGGACTAGCGGGGACACCGGGGAGCTGTTTTTT.

With regard to this clone: At the DNA level, this CDR3 is encoded by other sequences in the same sample as well. The chain combines TRBV4-1 with TRBJ1-1, with 11 bases matching TRBD1. The CDR3 is 16 amino acids. After removal of 3 bases from V and 5 bases from J, the junction contained 8 bases not matched to a gene. Germline CDR1 is MGHRA and CDR2 is YSYEKL. CDR3 protein: CASSHESGQGDTEAFF. In nucleotides, the CDR3 is TGCGCCAGCAGCCATGAATCGGGACAGGGGGATACTGAAGCTTTCTTT.

The chain uses TRBV5-1 and TRBJ2-7, with a possible D match to TRBD1 (6 bases). CDR1 and CDR2 (germline): SGHRS, YFSETQ. V gave up 4 bases and J gave up 3 bases, with 17 bases separating them. This CDR3 is 15 amino acids long. CDR3: CASSPGDTRGYEQYF. The CDR3 DNA is TGCGCCAGCAGCCCCGGGGACACCCGGGGCTACGAGCAGTACTTC.

The chain has TRBV9 and TRBJ1-1; D not certain. V lost 4 bases, J lost 13 bases, and 5 bases lay in between. Germline-derived CDR1 and CDR2 are SGDLS and YYNGEE. CDR3 length equals 8 residues. CDR3: CASSPDFF. CDR3 sequence (DNA): TGTGCCAGCAGCCCAGATTTCTTT.

This clone has more than one count but fewer than ten. The V call is TRBV5-1, the J call TRBJ2-7; 9 nucleotides agree with TRBD2. Germline values: CDR1 SGHRS, CDR2 YFSETQ. The V and J ends lost 5 bases and 3 bases, in that order; junction bases with no gene match: 9. The CDR3 has 15 amino acids. In DNA, the CDR3 is TGCGCCAGCAGACTTTTAGCGGGGGACGGCTACGAGCAGTACTTC. This translates into CASRLLAGDGYEQYF.

This chain joins TRBV6-4 and TRBJ2-3; D may be TRBD1 (6 bases). The CDR3 length is 13 residues. CDR1 is MRHNA, CDR2 SNTAGT, per germline. Trimming cost V 6 bases and J 2 bases, with 9 bases left between them. In DNA, the CDR3 is TGTGCCAGCAGCCCAGGGGTCACAGATACGCAGTATTTT. This gives the protein CASSPGVTDTQYF.

The J gene is TRBJ1-6, the V gene TRBV7-9; D is uncertain. CDR3 length equals 12 residues. The germline V and J ends were trimmed by 7 bases and 9 bases, with 10 bases remaining between them. Germline V gene data show CDR1 as SEHNR and CDR2 as FQNEAQ (reference sequence). The chain's CDR3 is CASTPRISPLHF. The CDR3 DNA sequence: TGTGCCAGCACCCCTAGGATTTCACCCCTCCACTTT.

The chain links TRBV7-7 to TRBJ1-4, with D tentatively TRBD1 (6 bases). Germline V gene lookup returns CDR1 SSHAT and CDR2 FNYEAQ (reference sequence). CDR3 length: 18 amino acids. Trimming took 6 bases from V and 0 from J, leaving 20 bases between them. The CDR3 sequence: CASRPPGQKYATNEKLFF. The DNA for the CDR3 is TGTGCCAGCAGACCTCCGGGACAAAAATATGCAACTAATGAAAAACTGTTTTTT. Using reference TRBV7-7 and TRBJ1-4 for the parts outside the CDR3, the full variable domain is GAGVSQSPRYKVTKRGQDVTLRCDPISSHATLYWYQQALGQGPEFLTYFNYEAQPDKSGLPSDRFSAERPEGSISTLTIQRTEQRDSAMYRCASRPPGQKYATNEKLFFGSGTQLSVL.

The CDR3 region is CASSPRGGNTQYF. The CDR3 bases are TGTGCCAGCAGCCCGCGTGGGGGGAATACGCAGTATTTT. V and J are TRBV5-6 and TRBJ2-3, with D possibly matching TRBD2 (6 bases). Trimming removed 4 bases at V and 7 bases at J, with 13 bases between. The CDR3 is 13 residues long. Germline CDR1 SGHDT, CDR2 YYEEEE.

The rearrangement links TRBV5-1 to TRBJ1-2, with no clear D. There are 13 residues in the CDR3. Trimming shortened V by 2 bases and J by 1 base, and 6 bases separated the two germline ends. CDR1 and CDR2 (germline): SGHRS, YFSETQ. The CDR3 nucleotides read TGCGCCAGCAGCTTAAACAATAACTATGGCTACACCTTC. Translated, it gives CASSLNNNYGYTF.

J is TRBJ1-6 and V is TRBV4-1, with D possibly matching TRBD1 (5 bases). This CDR3 spans 20 amino acids. Trimming removed 0 bases from V and 0 bases from J, with 18 bases in between. CDR1 and CDR2 from the germline V gene are MGHRA and YSYEKL. The CDR3 region is CASSQEADGGGYSYNSPLHF. CDR3 coding DNA: TGCGCCAGCAGCCAAGAGGCGGACGGGGGTGGTTACTCCTATAATTCACCCCTCCACTTT.

V is TRBV15 and J is TRBJ2-3, with 10 bases identical to TRBD2. V lost 5 bases to trimming and J lost 2 bases; unmatched junction nucleotides: 10. The CDR3 covers 17 residues. CDR1 is LNHNV and CDR2 is YYDKDF in the germline V gene (reference sequence). The CDR3 spells CATSGVLAGGLTDTQYF. The CDR3 nucleotides read TGTGCCACCAGCGGAGTTTTAGCGGGGGGCCTCACAGATACGCAGTATTTT. The whole variable domain, remainder taken from reference TRBV15 and TRBJ2-3, is DAMVIQNPRYQVTQFGKPVTLSCSQTLNHNVMYWYQQKSSQAPKLLFHYYDKDFNNEADTPDNFQSRRPNTSFCFLDIRSPGLGDTAMYLCATSGVLAGGLTDTQYFGPGTRLTVL.

The count of this clone is one. The rearrangement links TRBV5-1 to TRBJ2-5, with TRBD2 identical over 8 bases. V lost 0 bases and J lost 2; bases outside the gene matches: 3. The CDR3 loop spans 15 amino acids. Germline V gene sequence: CDR1 SGHRS, CDR2 YFSETQ. This CDR3 reads CASSLATSVQETQYF. CDR3 nucleotide sequence: TGCGCCAGCAGCTTGGCGACTAGCGTACAAGAGACCCAGTACTTC. Full variable domain (outside the CDR3, taken from reference TRBV5-1 and TRBJ2-5): KAGVTQTPRYLIKTRGQQVTLSCSPISGHRSVSWYQQTPGQGLQFLFEYFSETQRNKGNFPGRFSGRQFSNSRSEMNVSTLELGDSALYLCASSLATSVQETQYFGPGTRLLVL.

This clone was seen only a few times. The chain links TRBV2 to TRBJ2-2, with 9 bases fitting TRBD1. The CDR3 runs to 14 residues. V lost 4 bases to trimming and J lost 4 bases; unmatched junction nucleotides: 1. Germline V gives CDR1 SNHLY, CDR2 FYNNEI. The CDR3 coding sequence is TGTGCCAGCAGTGTGACAGGGGGCACCGGGGAGCTGTTTTTT. It is translated as CASSVTGGTGELFF. Filled out from reference TRBV2 and TRBJ2-2, the complete variable domain reads EPEVTQTPSHQVTQMGQEVILRCVPISNHLYFYWYRQILGQKVEFLVSFYNNEISEKSEIFDDQFSVERPDGSNFTLKIRSTKLEDSAMYFCASSVTGGTGELFFGEGSRLTVL.

This CDR3 reads CASSLTGFSSYEQYF. CDR3 in DNA: TGTGCCAGCAGCTTGACAGGGTTCTCGAGTTACGAGCAGTACTTC. V usage is TRBV11-2 and J usage is TRBJ2-7; 7 bases match TRBD1. The CDR3 spans 15 residues. V lost 3 bases and J lost 4; bases outside the gene matches: 9. Germline CDR1 reads SGHAT; CDR2 reads FQNNGV.

V is TRBV7-3 and J is TRBJ1-2; TRBD1 matches 8 bases. The ends lost 4 bases at V and 4 bases at J; junction bases unmatched: 5. Germline CDR1 reads SGHTA; CDR2 reads FQGTGA. The CDR3 covers 14 residues. CDR3 DNA sequence: TGTGCCAGCAGCTCGGCAGGGGGCGCCTATGGCTACACCTTC. Translating gives CASSSAGGAYGYTF.

The chain recombines TRBV6-6 with TRBJ2-1; TRBD2 matches at 9 bases. The CDR3 runs to 14 residues. V lost 0 bases and J lost 16; bases outside the gene matches: 10. Per germline, CDR1 MNHNY and CDR2 SVGAGI (reference sequence). The CDR3 region has the DNA TGTGCCAGCAGTTACTCGAGGACGGGGACTAGCTTATTCTTC. It is translated as CASSYSRTGTSLFF.

The chain carries TRBV7-9 and TRBJ2-2; 8 nucleotides line up with TRBD2. V was clipped by 3 bases and J by 4 bases; unmatched bases: 16. The CDR3 spans 19 residues. Germline loops: CDR1 SEHNR, CDR2 FQNEAQ (reference sequence). The CDR3 region is CASSLTWPAGVGSTGELFF. CDR3 DNA sequence: TGTGCCAGCAGCTTGACATGGCCAGCGGGAGTAGGTAGCACCGGGGAGCTGTTTTTT.

This chain connects TRBV7-9 to TRBJ2-1; D gene uncertain. Germline V gives CDR1 SEHNR, CDR2 FQNEAQ (reference sequence). V was trimmed by 2 bases and J by 5 bases, leaving 7 bases between them. This CDR3 comprises 13 residues. The chain's CDR3 is CASSLIPDNEQFF. CDR3 coding DNA: TGTGCCAGCAGCTTAATCCCGGACAATGAGCAGTTCTTC.

The J gene is TRBJ2-3, the V gene TRBV14; 7 positions match TRBD2. The V gene's germline CDR1 is SGHDN and CDR2 FVKESK. Trimming at V came to 3 bases and at J to 2 bases, leaving 5 bases not matched to a gene. The CDR3 has 15 residues. CDR3 amino acids: CASSQRAGPTDTQYF. The CDR3 nucleotides are TGTGCCAGCAGCCAGCGAGCGGGGCCCACAGATACGCAGTATTTT.

The chain employs TRBV9 and TRBJ2-2, with 9 positions matching TRBD1. Trimming cost V 0 bases and J 3 bases; bases outside gene matches: 0. The CDR3 has 15 residues. Germline assignment: CDR1 SGDLS and CDR2 YYNGEE. Here the CDR3 DNA reads TGTGCCAGCAGCGTAGGGACAGGGGACACCGGGGAGCTGTTTTTT. It translates to CASSVGTGDTGELFF.

The chain employs TRBV4-1 and TRBJ2-7; 7 positions match TRBD1. The J segment lost 0 bases and the V segment lost 0 bases, leaving 11 bases of the junction unmatched. The CDR3 length is 18 residues. From germline, CDR1 is MGHRA and CDR2 YSYEKL. The CDR3, as DNA: TGCGCCAGCAGCCAAGAAAGCGGTTGGGGACAGAGCTCCTACGAGCAGTACTTC. Amino acids: CASSQESGWGQSSYEQYF.

The V call is TRBV6-5, the J call TRBJ2-7; 7 bases agree with TRBD1. The CDR3 length is 14 residues. In germline, CDR1 is MNHEY, CDR2 SVGAGI. V gave up 8 bases and J gave up 0 bases; unmatched junction bases: 7. The CDR3 DNA sequence: TGTGCCAGCCGGTCGTGGGACAGCTCCTACGAGCAGTACTTC. Its translation: CASRSWDSSYEQYF.

V and J are TRBV4-3 and TRBJ2-1; 9 nucleotides line up with TRBD2. Per germline, CDR1 LGHNA and CDR2 YSLEER. With 0 bases clipped from V and 0 bases from J, the junction kept 0 bases outside the gene matches. The CDR3 spans 16 residues. The CDR3 coding sequence is TGCGCCAGCAGCCAAGAGCGGGGGGGCTCCTACAATGAGCAGTTCTTC. Encoded protein: CASSQERGGSYNEQFF.

The rearrangement joins TRBV5-4 to TRBJ2-7; 9 bases are a match to TRBD2. V gave up 4 bases and J gave up 3 bases; unmatched junction bases: 5. The CDR3 is 14 amino acids. Germline V gene data show CDR1 as SGHNT and CDR2 as YYREEE (reference sequence). CDR3 region: CASSGGTSNYEQYF. CDR3 DNA sequence: TGTGCCAGCAGCGGCGGGACTAGCAACTACGAGCAGTACTTC. Together with reference TRBV5-4 and TRBJ2-7, the CDR3 gives the full variable domain: ETGVTQSPTHLIKTRGQQVTLRCSSQSGHNTVSWYQQALGQGPQFIFQYYREEENGRGNFPPRFSGLQFPNYSSELNVNALELDDSALYLCASSGGTSNYEQYFGPGTRLTVT.